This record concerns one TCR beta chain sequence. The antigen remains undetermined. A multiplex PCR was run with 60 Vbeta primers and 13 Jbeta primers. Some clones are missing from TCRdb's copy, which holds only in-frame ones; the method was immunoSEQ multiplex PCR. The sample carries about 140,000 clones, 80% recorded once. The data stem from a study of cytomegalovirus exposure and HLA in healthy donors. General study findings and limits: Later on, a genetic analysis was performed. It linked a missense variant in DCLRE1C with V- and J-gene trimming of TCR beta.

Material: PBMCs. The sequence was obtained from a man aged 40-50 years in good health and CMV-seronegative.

In DNA, the CDR3 is TGTGCCAGCAGCTTCATCTACGAGCAGTACTTC. This translates into CASSFIYEQYF. The V gene is TRBV11-2, the J gene TRBJ2-7; D uncertain. V was trimmed by 3 bases and J by 3 bases, leaving 3 bases between them. CDR3 length: 11 amino acids. The germline CDR1 and CDR2 sequences are SGHAT and FQNNGV.